This TCR beta chain derives from a study of sequential checkpoint blockade in melanoma. Across the study: Randomization was 1:1 between first-line nivolumab→ipilimumab and ipilimumab→nivolumab.

The CDR3 runs to 14 residues. With V trimmed by 5 bases and J by 3 bases, 3 bases remained unmatched. CDR1 and CDR2 (germline): LNHDA, SQIVND (reference sequence). Sequencing used immunoSEQ multiplex PCR; TCRdb keeps in-frame clones, though not all of them. This sample has about 8,400 clones; more than 75% occur once, and the top ten carry 14% to 15%. As to treatment: randomized to nivolumab then ipilimumab (arm A) or the reverse (arm B). This chain uses TRBV19 with TRBJ2-7; 11 positions agree with TRBD1. This TCR derives from a human donor with melanoma. The sequences come from CD8+ T cells sorted from blood (inferred from file names), collected from a patient given nivolumab and ipilimumab in sequence. CDR3: CASSLGQGDYEQYV. CDR3 nucleotide sequence: TGTGCCAGTAGTCTGGGACAGGGGGACTACGAGCAGTACGTC.